The entry below describes one T cell receptor (beta chain). What it binds is unknown. The data belong to a study of Ad26.COV2.S vaccination and SARS-CoV-2 variants. Study-wide context: COV1001, an Ad26.COV2.S trial, supplied this vaccine-arm donor.

Sequencing used immunoSEQ multiplex PCR; TCRdb keeps in-frame clones, though not all of them. In the table there are roughly 700,000 clones, 89% of which are singletons. Points from the study as a whole: From the TCR breadth and depth analyses, total T cell responses may have been underestimated. Placebo recipients had lower spike-specific TCR breadth than vaccine recipients.

Germline-derived CDR1 and CDR2 are LNHDA and SQIVND (reference sequence). The CDR3 is 13 residues long. The ends were cut back, 6 bases at V and 2 bases at J, with 10 bases in the middle. Treatment reported: roughly 20 received Ad26.COV2.S at low or high dose, single or two shots; 5 received placebo; per-sample allocation not given. Sampling happened 63 days after the first vaccine or placebo injection. The sequence was collected from a person aged 18-60 years who received the Ad26.COV2.S COVID-19 vaccine or a placebo. The material sequenced was peripheral blood, taken in a trial of Ad26.COV2.S vaccine versus placebo. V is TRBV19 and J is TRBJ1-1; D ambiguous. The CDR3 sequence: CASSRTPNTEAFF. DNA of the CDR3: TGTGCCAGTAGCCGTACACCAAACACTGAAGCTTTCTTT.